Listed below are T cell receptor beta chains from one sample, sequenced in a study of T-cell memory formation after mild COVID-19. From the 5' RACE reads, TCRdb called clonotypes with MiXCR, one entry per CDR3 protein. Found here are under 550,000 distinct CDR3 sequences, 15% to 20% of them singletons; the top ten hold roughly an eighth. The sample taken for sequencing was PBMCs or a T cell subset sorted from them (not recorded which). The source of these receptors is an adult woman who had mild COVID-19 (a few samples of this study predate the infection). Cell type and time point are not known. CDR3s include the opening cysteine and the closing phenylalanine or tryptophan. A D gene is named only where the DNA matches it firmly. Size tells how often a clone was seen (once, few, many) or the class of an expanded clone, and some rows leave it out.

j_gene: TRBJ2-1; d_gene: -; abundance: -; v_gene: TRBV7-8; CDR3aa: CASSPGSPFNEQFF; CDR3nt: TGTGCCAGCAGCCCTGGGAGCCCCTTCAATGAGCAGTTCTTC
j_gene: TRBJ2-7; d_gene: TRBD2; abundance: -; v_gene: TRBV12-3/TRBV12-4; CDR3aa: CASSFGRASGSFYEQYF; CDR3nt: TGTGCCAGCAGTTTCGGCAGGGCTAGCGGGAGCTTCTACGAGCAGTACTTC
j_gene: TRBJ2-7; d_gene: TRBD2; abundance: -; v_gene: TRBV10-3; CDR3aa: CATRGLAGAYEQYF; CDR3nt: TGTGCCACCCGTGGGTTAGCGGGAGCCTACGAGCAGTACTTC
j_gene: TRBJ1-1; d_gene: TRBD1; abundance: -; v_gene: TRBV7-6; CDR3aa: CASSAKGQGATGLNTEAFF; CDR3nt: TGTGCCAGCAGCGCAAAGGGACAGGGGGCAACGGGTTTGAACACTGAAGCTTTCTTT
j_gene: TRBJ2-3; d_gene: -; abundance: -; v_gene: TRBV20-1; CDR3aa: CSDGPLRGTDTQYF; CDR3nt: TGCAGTGACGGGCCCCTGAGGGGGACAGATACGCAGTATTTT
j_gene: TRBJ2-5; d_gene: TRBD2; abundance: -; v_gene: TRBV4-1; CDR3aa: CASSQGLAKETQYF; CDR3nt: TGCGCCAGCAGCCAAGGACTAGCAAAAGAGACCCAGTACTTC
j_gene: TRBJ2-2; d_gene: TRBD2; abundance: few; v_gene: TRBV7-8; CDR3aa: CASSLRREGAGELFF; CDR3nt: TGTGCCAGCAGCTTACGGCGGGAGGGCGCCGGGGAGCTGTTTTTT
j_gene: TRBJ2-3; d_gene: TRBD1; abundance: many; v_gene: TRBV24-1; CDR3aa: CATSDPKGASDTQYF; CDR3nt: TGTGCCACCAGTGATCCCAAGGGGGCCTCAGATACGCAGTATTTT
j_gene: TRBJ2-5; d_gene: TRBD2; abundance: -; v_gene: TRBV5-1; CDR3aa: CASSLGPSGGLETQYF; CDR3nt: TGCGCCAGCAGCTTGGGGCCTAGCGGGGGGTTGGAGACCCAGTACTTC
j_gene: TRBJ2-1; d_gene: -; abundance: -; v_gene: TRBV29-1; CDR3aa: CSGSSGGAYNEQFF; CDR3nt: TGCAGCGGCTCTTCGGGGGGCGCCTACAATGAGCAGTTCTTC
j_gene: TRBJ2-7; d_gene: -; abundance: -; v_gene: TRBV7-2; CDR3aa: CASSLTGTGYEQYF; CDR3nt: TGTGCCAGCAGCCTGACGGGTACTGGCTACGAGCAGTACTTC
j_gene: TRBJ1-5; d_gene: -; abundance: few; v_gene: TRBV2; CDR3aa: CASSESWRNQPQHF; CDR3nt: TGTGCCAGCAGTGAATCGTGGAGAAATCAGCCCCAGCATTTT
j_gene: TRBJ2-3; d_gene: TRBD2; abundance: few; v_gene: TRBV20-1; CDR3aa: CSARIPGLAGVVTDTQYF; CDR3nt: TGCAGTGCTAGAATACCGGGACTAGCGGGAGTAGTCACAGATACGCAGTATTTT
j_gene: TRBJ2-5; d_gene: TRBD2; abundance: -; v_gene: TRBV7-7; CDR3aa: CASSWTSGAPGETQYF; CDR3nt: TGTGCCAGCAGTTGGACTAGCGGGGCTCCCGGAGAGACCCAGTACTTC
j_gene: TRBJ1-2; d_gene: -; abundance: -; v_gene: TRBV9; CDR3aa: CASSVRGMGGYTF; CDR3nt: TGTGCCAGCAGCGTTAGGGGGATGGGTGGCTACACCTTC
j_gene: TRBJ1-2; d_gene: TRBD1; abundance: -; v_gene: TRBV6-5; CDR3aa: CASSYSGTGVNYGYTF; CDR3nt: TGTGCCAGCAGTTATTCGGGGACAGGGGTGAACTATGGCTACACCTTC
j_gene: TRBJ1-2; d_gene: -; abundance: few; v_gene: TRBV5-1; CDR3aa: CASSPTGGEGGYTF; CDR3nt: TGCGCCAGCAGCCCCACCGGGGGAGAAGGTGGCTACACCTTC
j_gene: TRBJ2-1; d_gene: -; abundance: -; v_gene: TRBV3-1; CDR3aa: CASSSSPVREQFF; CDR3nt: TGTGCCAGCAGCAGCTCTCCGGTCAGGGAGCAGTTCTTC
j_gene: TRBJ1-4; d_gene: TRBD1; abundance: -; v_gene: TRBV7-3; CDR3aa: CASSYSVGTGGKGEKLFF; CDR3nt: TGTGCCAGCAGCTATTCTGTCGGGACAGGGGGCAAAGGAGAAAAACTGTTTTTT
j_gene: TRBJ2-2; d_gene: TRBD2; abundance: few; v_gene: TRBV11-3; CDR3aa: CASSMGLAGGAGELFF; CDR3nt: TGTGCCAGCAGCATGGGACTAGCGGGAGGAGCCGGGGAGCTGTTTTTT
j_gene: TRBJ2-3; d_gene: -; abundance: -; v_gene: TRBV7-9; CDR3aa: CASSLRANLFPDTQYF; CDR3nt: TGTGCCAGCAGCTTAAGGGCGAACCTCTTTCCAGATACGCAGTATTTT
j_gene: TRBJ1-3; d_gene: TRBD1; abundance: -; v_gene: TRBV3-1; CDR3aa: CASGGQVDSGNTIYF; CDR3nt: TGTGCCAGCGGGGGACAGGTTGACTCTGGAAACACCATATATTTT
j_gene: TRBJ2-1; d_gene: -; abundance: -; v_gene: TRBV3-1; CDR3aa: CASSPPSLLHNEQFF; CDR3nt: TGTGCCAGCAGCCCCCCGTCGCTCCTACACAATGAGCAGTTCTTC
j_gene: TRBJ2-6; d_gene: -; abundance: -; v_gene: TRBV7-2; CDR3aa: CASSLVGAGSGANVLTF; CDR3nt: TGTGCCAGCAGCTTAGTAGGGGCAGGCTCTGGGGCCAACGTCCTGACTTTC
j_gene: TRBJ2-7; d_gene: -; abundance: -; v_gene: TRBV5-1; CDR3aa: CASSLDPGAPYEQYF; CDR3nt: TGCGCCAGCAGCTTGGACCCGGGAGCCCCCTACGAGCAGTACTTC
j_gene: TRBJ2-2; d_gene: -; abundance: -; v_gene: TRBV9; CDR3aa: CASSVVPGELFF; CDR3nt: TGTGCCAGCAGCGTAGTCCCCGGGGAGCTGTTTTTT
j_gene: TRBJ1-1; d_gene: -; abundance: -; v_gene: TRBV25-1; CDR3aa: CASIKTGMNTEAFF; CDR3nt: TGTGCCAGCATCAAGACAGGTATGAACACTGAAGCTTTCTTT
j_gene: TRBJ2-1; d_gene: -; abundance: -; v_gene: TRBV4-2; CDR3aa: CASSQEGGPWYNEQFF; CDR3nt: TGTGCCAGCAGCCAAGAGGGCGGCCCATGGTACAATGAGCAGTTCTTC
j_gene: TRBJ2-6; d_gene: -; abundance: -; v_gene: TRBV5-1; CDR3aa: CASMEPSGANVLTF; CDR3nt: TGCGCCAGCATGGAGCCATCTGGGGCCAACGTCCTGACTTTC
j_gene: TRBJ2-1; d_gene: -; abundance: few; v_gene: TRBV7-2; CDR3aa: CASSLVVGLARGNEQFF; CDR3nt: TGTGCCAGCAGCTTAGTTGTCGGTCTAGCCAGGGGCAATGAGCAGTTCTTC
j_gene: TRBJ1-5; d_gene: -; abundance: -; v_gene: TRBV2; CDR3aa: CASTGAGNQPQHF; CDR3nt: TGTGCCAGCACGGGGGCAGGGAATCAGCCCCAGCATTTT
j_gene: TRBJ2-3; d_gene: TRBD2; abundance: many; v_gene: TRBV27; CDR3aa: CASSGTSGSLLTDTQYF; CDR3nt: TGTGCCAGCAGTGGGACTAGCGGGAGCCTACTCACAGATACGCAGTATTTT
j_gene: TRBJ2-2; d_gene: TRBD1; abundance: few; v_gene: TRBV7-9; CDR3aa: CASSRGTGKSTGELFF; CDR3nt: TGTGCCAGCAGCCGTGGGACAGGGAAGTCCACCGGGGAGCTGTTTTTT
j_gene: TRBJ2-3; d_gene: TRBD2; abundance: -; v_gene: TRBV4-3; CDR3aa: CASSREGLAFTDTQYF; CDR3nt: TGCGCCAGCAGCCGGGAGGGACTAGCCTTTACAGATACGCAGTATTTT
j_gene: TRBJ1-6; d_gene: -; abundance: -; v_gene: TRBV6-5; CDR3aa: CASSPPGYDSPLHF; CDR3nt: TGTGCCAGCAGCCCTCCAGGTTACGATTCACCCCTCCACTTT
j_gene: TRBJ2-2; d_gene: -; abundance: -; v_gene: TRBV5-1; CDR3aa: CASSLLVAGLNTGELFF; CDR3nt: TGCGCCAGCAGCTTGTTAGTGGCAGGGCTGAACACCGGGGAGCTGTTTTTT
j_gene: TRBJ2-5; d_gene: -; abundance: few; v_gene: TRBV20-1; CDR3aa: CSARDRTRETQYF; CDR3nt: TGCAGTGCTCGTGACCGGACGCGGGAGACCCAGTACTTC
j_gene: TRBJ2-5; d_gene: -; abundance: few; v_gene: TRBV5-5; CDR3aa: CASSLRAGQTQYF; CDR3nt: TGTGCCAGCAGCTTAAGGGCGGGTCAGACCCAGTACTTC
j_gene: TRBJ2-1; d_gene: -; abundance: -; v_gene: TRBV12-3/TRBV12-4; CDR3aa: CASSLFRLGNEQFF; CDR3nt: TGTGCCAGCAGTTTATTTCGGCTAGGCAATGAGCAGTTCTTC
j_gene: TRBJ2-2; d_gene: -; abundance: -; v_gene: TRBV5-5; CDR3aa: CASSGEGIVYTGELFF; CDR3nt: TGTGCCAGCAGTGGAGAGGGCATCGTTTACACCGGGGAGCTGTTTTTT
j_gene: TRBJ2-1; d_gene: -; abundance: -; v_gene: TRBV29-1; CDR3aa: CSGGSGFVNEQFF; CDR3nt: TGCAGCGGGGGTTCGGGGTTCGTCAATGAGCAGTTCTTC
j_gene: TRBJ1-1; d_gene: -; abundance: few; v_gene: TRBV4-3; CDR3aa: CASSQERGLGGAEAFF; CDR3nt: TGCGCCAGCAGCCAAGAACGGGGGTTGGGGGGCGCTGAAGCTTTCTTT
j_gene: TRBJ1-1; d_gene: -; abundance: -; v_gene: TRBV6-5; CDR3aa: CATESRTEAFF; CDR3nt: TGTGCCACCGAGAGTCGCACTGAAGCTTTCTTT
j_gene: TRBJ2-2; d_gene: -; abundance: -; v_gene: TRBV27; CDR3aa: CASSLAGTTNTGELFF; CDR3nt: TGTGCCAGCAGTTTAGCCGGGACAACGAACACCGGGGAGCTGTTTTTT
j_gene: TRBJ2-2; d_gene: -; abundance: once; v_gene: TRBV24-1; CDR3aa: CATSDSRDTNTGELFF; CDR3nt: TGTGCCACCAGTGACAGCCGGGACACGAACACCGGGGAGCTGTTTTTT
j_gene: TRBJ2-5; d_gene: TRBD2; abundance: -; v_gene: TRBV27; CDR3aa: CASGASAGPQETQYF; CDR3nt: TGTGCCAGCGGCGCCTCAGCGGGACCTCAAGAGACCCAGTACTTC
j_gene: TRBJ2-5; d_gene: TRBD1; abundance: -; v_gene: TRBV24-1; CDR3aa: CATSDLDREKETQYF; CDR3nt: TGTGCCACCAGTGATTTGGACAGGGAAAAAGAGACCCAGTACTTC
j_gene: TRBJ2-2; d_gene: TRBD2; abundance: many; v_gene: TRBV18; CDR3aa: CASSARTSGTGELFF; CDR3nt: TGTGCCAGCTCAGCCCGGACTAGCGGTACCGGGGAGCTGTTTTTT
j_gene: TRBJ1-1; d_gene: -; abundance: -; v_gene: TRBV27; CDR3aa: CATIKITGWHTEAFF; CDR3nt: TGTGCCACCATAAAGATTACAGGGTGGCACACTGAAGCTTTCTTT
j_gene: TRBJ2-7; d_gene: -; abundance: few; v_gene: TRBV29-1; CDR3aa: CSVVDPAKYEQYF; CDR3nt: TGCAGCGTTGTGGATCCAGCTAAGTACGAGCAGTACTTC
j_gene: TRBJ2-1; d_gene: TRBD2; abundance: few; v_gene: TRBV30; CDR3aa: CAWETGAGVLNEQFF; CDR3nt: TGTGCCTGGGAGACCGGAGCGGGAGTTCTCAATGAGCAGTTCTTC
j_gene: TRBJ2-5; d_gene: -; abundance: many; v_gene: TRBV10-3; CDR3aa: CAISDRVRQETQYF; CDR3nt: TGTGCCATCAGTGACAGGGTGCGCCAAGAGACCCAGTACTTC
j_gene: TRBJ2-7; d_gene: -; abundance: few; v_gene: TRBV7-9; CDR3aa: CASSLAGMSYEQYF; CDR3nt: TGTGCCAGCAGCTTAGCCGGGATGTCCTACGAGCAGTACTTC